One and the same sample provided the 26 T cell receptor beta chains below, sequenced in a study of T cells in Graves' hyperthyroidism and ophthalmopathy. The investigators amplified TCR beta CDR3 regions from RNA transcripts. TCR CDR3 regions were first amplified by RT-PCR with HTBI primers. TCRdb recomputed calls from the multiplex PCR reads with MiXCR, one row per CDR3 protein. The sample lists a few hundred thousand distinct CDR3 sequences; 15% to 18% were seen once. The sequenced sample consisted of blood. These receptors were taken from a woman aged 25-40 years with Graves' hyperthyroidism.

This clonotype showed up many times. The genes are TRBV7-8 and TRBJ2-1; TRBD2 matches 8 bases. Trimming removed 5 bases from V and 6 bases from J; junction bases left unmatched: 12. The germline V gene encodes CDR1 SGHVS and CDR2 FQNEAQ. This CDR3 is built from 16 residues. The CDR3 DNA reads TGTGCCAGCAGCCGTCCCGGGACTAGTGCAGCCAATGAGCAGTTCTTC. Translated, it gives CASSRPGTSAANEQFF.

Ten or more counts support this clonotype. The chain recombines TRBV11-2 with TRBJ2-1; 8 bases agree with TRBD2. V trimming: 5 bases; J trimming: 0 bases; junction bases outside the gene matches: 12. Germline assignment: CDR1 SGHAT and CDR2 FQNNGV. The CDR3 spans 18 residues. CDR3 sequence (DNA): TGTGCCAGCAGCCCATGGACTATAGCGGGGAGCTCCTACAATGAGCAGTTCTTC. Translated: CASSPWTIAGSSYNEQFF.

The chain links TRBV2 to TRBJ2-7; tentative D call: TRBD1 (6 bases). The germline CDR1 and CDR2 sequences are SNHLY and FYNNEI. This CDR3 spans 13 amino acids. Trimming removed 2 bases at V and 5 bases at J, with 10 bases between. CDR3 in amino acids: CASSEQGSDEQYF. The CDR3 DNA sequence: TGTGCCAGCAGTGAACAGGGGTCCGACGAGCAGTACTTC.

This clonotype was picked up a small number of times. This rearrangement joins TRBV28 to TRBJ1-6; weak D call: TRBD1 (6 bases). The CDR3 covers 17 residues. In germline, CDR1 is MDHEN, CDR2 SYDVKM. Trimming stripped 4 bases from V and 1 base from J, with 14 bases between. In nucleotides, the CDR3 is TGTGCCAGCAGTTCATACAGGGTAGCGTCCTATAATTCACCCCTCCACTTT. This translates into CASSSYRVASYNSPLHF.

A note on this clonotype: A much bigger clone sits one base away, suggesting this may be a read error. The rearrangement uses TRBV6-1 and TRBJ2-6; no firm D call. Trimming took 6 bases from V and 2 from J, leaving 5 bases between them. The CDR3 spans 13 residues. The germline V gene encodes CDR1 MNHNS and CDR2 SASEGT. CDR3 bases: TGTGCCAGCAGGTGGACTGGGGCCAACGTCCTGACTTTC. The encoded protein is CASRWTGANVLTF.

This clonotype was observed a handful of times. The CDR3 region is CASSQAAALRAGANVLTF. The CDR3 nucleotides are TGTGCCAGCAGCCAAGCGGCAGCCCTAAGGGCTGGGGCCAACGTCCTGACTTTC. The chain combines TRBV3-1 with TRBJ2-6; D is ambiguous. Between the trimmed V and J ends, which lost 1 base and 2 bases, there was a span of 15 bases. This CDR3 spans 18 amino acids. CDR1 is LGHDT and CDR2 is YNNKEL in the germline V gene (reference sequence).

There are many counts of this clonotype. The chain employs TRBV28 and TRBJ1-1, with D perhaps matching TRBD1 (5 bases). Between the trimmed V and J ends, which lost 7 bases and 1 base, there was a span of 16 bases. Germline V CDR1 and CDR2: MDHEN, SYDVKM. The CDR3 has 15 residues. CDR3 in DNA: TGTGCCAGCACCCAATCCGGGGGACCGAACACTGAAGCTTTCTTT. This sequence encodes CASTQSGGPNTEAFF.

This clonotype was seen ten or more times. This sequence joins TRBV6-1 and TRBJ1-1; possibly TRBD1 for D (6 bases). The germline CDR1 and CDR2 sequences are MNHNS and SASEGT. V was clipped by 6 bases and J by 4 bases, with 18 bases between them. The CDR3 loop spans 15 amino acids. The CDR3 sequence: CASSQTPGEGTEAFF. As DNA, the CDR3 is TGTGCCAGCAGCCAAACCCCAGGGGAAGGCACTGAAGCTTTCTTT.

This clonotype was counted at least ten times. The chain combines TRBV12-3 or TRBV12-4 with TRBJ2-1; no clear D. The CDR3 totals 16 residues. Between the trimmed V and J ends, which lost 3 bases and 5 bases, there was a span of 17 bases. The CDR3 nucleotides are TGTGCCAGCAGTTTGCCGCGTCGCGGCTCTCACAATGAGCAGTTCTTC. It is translated as CASSLPRRGSHNEQFF.

This clonotype was counted ten times or more. DNA of the CDR3: TGTGCCAGCTCACCACCGGGGACAGGGCCCTACGAGCAGTACTTC. Amino acids: CASSPPGTGPYEQYF. The chain uses TRBV18 and TRBJ2-7; 9 bases map to TRBD1. The CDR3 has 15 residues. The V gene end was trimmed by 0 bases and the J gene end by 2 bases; junction bases not matched to a gene: 2. Germline V lookup: CDR1 KGHSH, CDR2 LQKENI.

At least ten counts were recorded for this clonotype. V and J are TRBV6-2 or TRBV6-3 and TRBJ1-1; D is unresolved. CDR1 MNHEY and CDR2 SVGEGT come from the germline V gene. There are 13 residues in the CDR3. Deletions cut 0 bases from V and 5 bases from J, with 7 bases between. The CDR3 is CASSYSRGTEAFF. As DNA, the CDR3 is TGTGCCAGCAGTTACTCCCGGGGAACTGAAGCTTTCTTT.

In this sample, this clonotype turned up many times. This rearrangement joins TRBV30 to TRBJ2-7; TRBD1 matches 8 bases. The ends lost 4 bases at V and 1 base at J; junction bases unmatched: 6. The germline gives CDR1 GTSNPN, CDR2 SVGIG (reference sequence). The length of the CDR3 is 14 residues. Here the CDR3 reads CAWTSDRGSYEQYF. CDR3 bases: TGTGCCTGGACCAGCGACAGGGGATCCTACGAGCAGTACTTC.

This clonotype has only a few counts. The chain combines TRBV9 with TRBJ1-2, with 7 bases lining up with TRBD1. The germline gives CDR1 SGDLS, CDR2 YYNGEE. J was trimmed by 7 bases and V by 3 bases; bases with no gene match: 3. There are 12 residues in the CDR3. This chain's CDR3 is CASSARQGGYTF. The CDR3 DNA reads as TGTGCCAGCAGCGCCAGACAGGGTGGCTACACCTTC.

The chain combines TRBV11-2 with TRBJ1-2; the D gene is possibly TRBD1 (6 bases). This CDR3 region has 13 residues. CDR1 is SGHAT, CDR2 FQNNGV, per germline. The germline V and J ends were trimmed by 5 bases and 8 bases, with 15 bases remaining between them. CDR3 sequence: CASSPGTQGGYTF. CDR3 bases: TGTGCCAGCAGCCCCGGGACCCAGGGGGGCTACACCTTC.

The chain recombines TRBV30 with TRBJ2-1; TRBD2 agrees at 8 bases. CDR1 and CDR2 from the germline V gene are GTSNPN and SVGIG (reference sequence). The V and J ends lost 2 bases and 7 bases, in that order; junction bases with no gene match: 7. This CDR3 is built from 14 residues. CDR3 DNA: TGTGCCTGGAGTTTAGGGACTAGTACGAATGAGCAGTTCTTC. Its protein is CAWSLGTSTNEQFF. Full variable domain (missing parts from reference TRBV30 and TRBJ2-1): SQTIHQWPATLVQPVGSPLSLECTVEGTSNPNLYWYRQAAGRGLQLLFYSVGIGQISSEVPQNLSASRPQDRQFILSSKKLLLSDSGFYLCAWSLGTSTNEQFFGPGTRLTVL.

This clonotype was counted many times. The chain joins TRBV7-3 to TRBJ2-3, with TRBD1 identical over 11 bases. Germline V gene data show CDR1 as SGHTA and CDR2 as FQGTGA. The CDR3 extends over 17 amino acids. Trimming removed 3 bases from V and 5 bases from J; junction bases left unmatched: 10. The CDR3 DNA follows: TGTGCCAGCAGCTTGGTTGGGGGGACAGGGGGTGAAGATACGCAGTATTTT. It encodes CASSLVGGTGGEDTQYF.

This clonotype was picked up many times. The V and J genes are TRBV28 and TRBJ2-4; TRBD1 matches at 8 bases. Per germline, CDR1 MDHEN and CDR2 SYDVKM. The CDR3 spans 17 residues. V shed 8 bases and J 1 base; nucleotides not matched to a gene: 13. The CDR3 sequence: CASLAGGAGGAKNIQYF. The CDR3 DNA reads as TGTGCCAGCCTCGCAGGGGGCGCGGGTGGGGCCAAAAACATTCAGTACTTC.

This clonotype came up many times. This rearrangement joins TRBV12-3 or TRBV12-4 to TRBJ1-4, with 7 bases identical to TRBD1. The CDR3 is made up of 14 amino acids. J gave up 0 bases and V 6 bases, and 1 base lay outside the gene matches. CDR3 coding DNA: TGTGCCAGCAGAGACAGGGCAACTAATGAAAAACTGTTTTTT. Translating it yields CASRDRATNEKLFF.

This clonotype has at least ten counts. This chain links TRBV20-1 with TRBJ2-7; D could derive from TRBD1 or TRBD2 (6 bases each). The germline V gene encodes CDR1 DFQATT and CDR2 SNEGSKA (reference sequence). This CDR3 spans 13 amino acids. Trimming pared 7 bases from V and 3 bases from J, leaving 16 bases between. The CDR3 nucleotides read TGCAGTGTGACGAGGGGGGCGAGCTACGAGCAGTACTTC. This encodes CSVTRGASYEQYF.

V is TRBV20-1 and J is TRBJ2-2; no reliable D call. Germline CDR1 reads DFQATT; CDR2 reads SNEGSKA (reference sequence). The CDR3 is 16 amino acids. The V end lost 2 bases, the J end lost 0 bases, and 13 bases lay between the germline ends. The CDR3 region has the DNA TGCAGTGCTAGACGGCACACACTATCGAACACCGGGGAGCTGTTTTTT. Encoded protein: CSARRHTLSNTGELFF.

CDR3: CASKGTEPYEQYF. The CDR3 DNA reads TGTGCCAGCAAAGGGACGGAGCCCTACGAGCAGTACTTC. The rearrangement links TRBV6-1 to TRBJ2-7; D may be TRBD1 or TRBD2 (5 bases each). The V and J ends lost 7 bases and 2 bases respectively, with 12 bases between them. The CDR3 has 13 amino acids. In germline, CDR1 is MNHNS, CDR2 SASEGT.

This clonotype turned up a few times. This chain uses TRBV13 with TRBJ2-1, with D perhaps matching TRBD2 (6 bases). The CDR3 loop spans 16 amino acids. V lost 1 base and J lost 6, with 16 bases in between. Germline V gene sequence: CDR1 PRHDT, CDR2 FYEKMQ (reference sequence). CDR3 sequence: CASSLVPGAFSNEQFF. Here the CDR3 DNA reads TGTGCCAGCAGCTTAGTACCGGGAGCGTTCTCCAATGAGCAGTTCTTC.

The DNA for the CDR3 is TGCAGTGCTACACGGGACAGGGCTGGAAACACCATATATTTT. Translating it yields CSATRDRAGNTIYF. The genes are TRBV20-1 and TRBJ1-3; TRBD1 matches at 9 bases. The CDR3 is 14 residues long. The V and J ends lost 4 bases and 2 bases, in that order; junction bases with no gene match: 3. Germline V gene lookup returns CDR1 DFQATT and CDR2 SNEGSKA (reference sequence).

This clonotype occurred many times. The chain couples TRBV5-1 to TRBJ2-7, with D possibly being TRBD1 or TRBD2 (5 bases each). This CDR3 has 13 amino acids. Trimming took off 5 bases at V and 3 bases at J, with 12 bases between the two ends. Germline V lookup: CDR1 SGHRS, CDR2 YFSETQ. The CDR3 here is CASRNGASYEQYF. CDR3 DNA sequence: TGCGCCAGCAGAAACGGGGCAAGCTACGAGCAGTACTTC.

Note on this clonotype: A much larger clone lies one base from this, so it may be a read error. The V gene is TRBV30, the J gene TRBJ2-1, with 7 bases lining up with TRBD2. The CDR3 is 11 residues long. The germline V gene has CDR1 GTSNPN and CDR2 SVGIG (reference sequence). V shed 1 base and J 12 bases; nucleotides not matched to a gene: 3. The CDR3 spells CAWSGEGRQFF. In DNA, the CDR3 is TGTGCCTGGAGTGGGGAGGGAAGGCAGTTCTTC. Full variable domain (missing parts from reference TRBV30 and TRBJ2-1): SQTIHQWPATLVQPVGSPLSLECTVEGTSNPNLYWYRQAAGRGLQLLFYSVGIGQISSEVPQNLSASRPQDRQFILSSKKLLLSDSGFYLCAWSGEGRQFFGPGTRLTVL.

This clonotype has ten or more counts. The V call is TRBV11-2, the J call TRBJ2-1; 13 positions agree with TRBD2. The ends lost 1 base at V and 8 bases at J; junction bases unmatched: 2. CDR3 length: 15 amino acids. The germline CDR1 and CDR2 sequences are SGHAT and FQNNGV. The CDR3 coding sequence is TGTGCCAGCAGCTTAGGGACTAGCGGGAGTGATGAGCAGTTCTTC. This codes for CASSLGTSGSDEQFF. The full variable domain, rest sourced from reference TRBV11-2 and TRBJ2-1, is EAGVAQSPRYKIIEKRQSVAFWCNPISGHATLYWYQQILGQGPKLLIQFQNNGVVDDSQLPKDRFSAERLKGVDSTLKIQPAKLEDSAVYLCASSLGTSGSDEQFFGPGTRLTVL.